The 25 T cell receptor beta chains in this list originate from one sample, sequenced in a study of neoadjuvant anti-PD-1 for oral cavity cancer. The table came from immunoSEQ multiplex PCR; TCRdb's copy has only in-frame clones and leaves some out. The repertoire holds about 14,000 clones, roughly 65% seen once, with around 2.1% in the top ten. The material sequenced was PBMCs, taken before nivolumab (anti-PD-1) treatment. These receptors all stem from a person aged 40 to 85 with oral cavity squamous cell carcinoma.

This clone was seen a handful of times. The chain couples TRBV28 to TRBJ2-5; D is perhaps TRBD2 (7 bases). Trimming left V 3 bases short and J 2 bases short, with 13 bases between. CDR1 is MDHEN, CDR2 SYDVKM, per germline. CDR3 length: 15 residues. In DNA, the CDR3 is TGTGCCAGCAGTTTTGGGGGGGCATTACAAGAGACCCAGTACTTC. Protein sequence: CASSFGGALQETQYF.

The rearrangement uses TRBV5-5 and TRBJ2-7; 11 bases fit TRBD2. Germline loops: CDR1 SGHKS, CDR2 YYEKEE (reference sequence). The CDR3 sequence is 16 residues long. V lost 2 bases, J lost 2 bases, and 6 bases stayed unmatched. CDR3 DNA: TGTGCCAGCAGCTTACTTAGCGGGAGGGCCGCCTACGAGCAGTACTTC. This codes for CASSLLSGRAAYEQYF.

The CDR3 DNA reads TGCGCCAGCAGTTCGTTGAGCACAGATACGCAGTATTTT. As protein: CASSSLSTDTQYF. The rearrangement joins TRBV10-2 to TRBJ2-3; D is undetermined. Germline values: CDR1 WSHSY, CDR2 SAAADI. CDR3 length equals 13 residues. V lost 5 bases to trimming and J lost 0 bases, with 6 bases between them.

V is TRBV5-4 and J is TRBJ1-2; D possibly corresponds to TRBD1 (6 bases). The CDR3 contains 15 residues. In germline, CDR1 is SGHNT, CDR2 YYREEE (reference sequence). V shed 3 bases and J shed 3 bases, with 15 bases lying between them. The CDR3 loop is CASSSGGGGDYGYTF. The CDR3 nucleotides read TGTGCCAGCAGCTCCGGAGGAGGGGGGGACTATGGCTACACCTTC.

The gene calls are TRBV6-6 and TRBJ2-5, with 11 bases fitting TRBD2. Looked up from germline, CDR1 is MNHNY and CDR2 is SVGAGI (reference sequence). CDR3 length equals 16 residues. After removal of 6 bases from V and 2 bases from J, the junction contained 8 bases not matched to a gene. The CDR3 spells CASSSTSGVSQETQYF. The DNA of the CDR3 is TGTGCCAGCAGCTCGACTAGCGGGGTTTCTCAAGAGACCCAGTACTTC.

This rearrangement joins TRBV6-4 to TRBJ1-1; D might be TRBD1 (6 bases). The V gene lost 2 bases and the J gene lost 4 bases, with 11 bases spanning the gap. Germline CDR1 is MRHNA and CDR2 is SNTAGT. The CDR3 spans 14 residues. CDR3 DNA sequence: TGTGCCAGCAGTGACATAGGGGGAACCACTGAAGCTTTCTTT. Protein sequence: CASSDIGGTTEAFF.

The V and J genes are TRBV4-1 and TRBJ2-3; the match to TRBD2 covers 10 bases. The V gene's germline CDR1 is MGHRA and CDR2 YSYEKL. The CDR3 contains 13 residues. J was trimmed by 8 bases and V by 2 bases; bases with no gene match: 1. DNA of the CDR3: TGCGCCAGCAGCCAACTAGCGGGAGCTACGCAGTATTTT. Its protein product is CASSQLAGATQYF.

This clone was counted a single time. J is TRBJ1-2 and V is TRBV11-2; D not certain. The V end lost 2 bases, the J end lost 8 bases, and 15 bases lay between the germline ends. Per the germline V gene, CDR1 is SGHAT and CDR2 is FQNNGV. This CDR3 contains 14 residues. CDR3 DNA: TGTGCCAGCAGCTTATTAGGCGATCGGATCGGCTACACCTTC. It codes for CASSLLGDRIGYTF.

Only a few counts were recorded for this clone. V gene TRBV10-3 combines with J gene TRBJ1-2; D is ambiguous. Germline loops: CDR1 ENHRY, CDR2 SYGVKD. This CDR3 spans 13 amino acids. With 6 bases removed from V and 4 bases from J, the gap between germline ends came to 12 bases. The CDR3 is CAISMDSVYGYTF. The CDR3 DNA follows: TGTGCCATCAGCATGGACTCCGTCTATGGCTACACCTTC.

The rearrangement links TRBV30 to TRBJ1-3; 7 bases are a match to TRBD1. V gave up 8 bases and J gave up 0 bases; unmatched junction bases: 7. The CDR3 runs to 14 residues. Germline-derived CDR1 and CDR2 are GTSNPN and SVGIG (reference sequence). CDR3 amino acids: CALLDRVSGNTIYF. The CDR3 bases are TGTGCCCTACTCGACAGGGTCTCTGGAAACACCATATATTTT.

This CDR3 is CASSATQGWATEAFF. Here the CDR3 DNA reads TGTGCCAGCAGTGCCACACAGGGGTGGGCCACTGAAGCTTTCTTT. The chain employs TRBV6-1 and TRBJ1-1; 7 bases fit TRBD1. V trimming: 4 bases; J trimming: 4 bases; junction bases outside the gene matches: 9. The CDR3 totals 15 residues. The germline CDR1 and CDR2 sequences are MNHNS and SASEGT.

The V gene is TRBV6-5, the J gene TRBJ1-2; 10 nucleotides align to TRBD1. The germline V gene encodes CDR1 MNHEY and CDR2 SVGAGI. V trimming: 5 bases; J trimming: 4 bases; junction bases outside the gene matches: 4. This CDR3 is built from 14 residues. DNA of the CDR3: TGTGCCAGCAGTCCGGGACAGGGGCGCTATGGCTACACCTTC. It translates to CASSPGQGRYGYTF.

V gene TRBV5-4 combines with J gene TRBJ2-7; D not certain. The germline V and J ends were trimmed by 2 bases and 2 bases, with 11 bases remaining between them. CDR3 length equals 14 residues. Germline V lookup: CDR1 SGHNT, CDR2 YYREEE (reference sequence). CDR3 region: CASSFRGYTYEQYF. The DNA for the CDR3 is TGTGCCAGCAGCTTCCGTGGATACACCTACGAGCAGTACTTC.

V usage is TRBV7-9 and J usage is TRBJ2-5; D perhaps matches TRBD2 (5 bases). Germline values: CDR1 SEHNR, CDR2 FQNEAQ (reference sequence). V gave up 4 bases and J gave up 4 bases, with 16 bases separating them. This CDR3 contains 15 residues. The CDR3 loop is CASSSLWGARETQYF. In DNA, the CDR3 is TGTGCCAGCAGCTCCCTGTGGGGAGCGAGAGAGACCCAGTACTTC.

This clone was observed a handful of times. CDR3 in amino acids: CASSLAGTHTEAFF. CDR3 nucleotides: TGCGCCAGCAGCTTGGCCGGGACACACACTGAAGCTTTCTTT. The V call is TRBV5-1, the J call TRBJ1-1, with TRBD1 as a possible D gene (6 bases). This CDR3 contains 14 residues. Trimming took 0 bases from V and 3 from J, leaving 9 bases between them. CDR1 is SGHRS, CDR2 YFSETQ, per germline.

The chain uses TRBV6-1 and TRBJ2-7, with D tentatively TRBD1 (6 bases). Looked up from germline, CDR1 is MNHNS and CDR2 is SASEGT. Trimming took off 2 bases at V and 5 bases at J, with 13 bases between the two ends. There are 14 residues in the CDR3. CDR3 sequence reads: CASSELDRRNEQYF. For the CDR3, the DNA is TGTGCCAGCAGTGAATTAGACAGGCGTAACGAGCAGTACTTC.

The V and J genes are TRBV5-4 and TRBJ1-2; TRBD1 is a possible D gene (5 bases). Germline CDR1 SGHNT, CDR2 YYREEE (reference sequence). Trimming removed 4 bases from V and 0 bases from J, with 13 bases in between. This CDR3 has 15 residues. The chain's CDR3 is CASSPNRIPNYGYTF. DNA of the CDR3: TGTGCCAGCAGCCCAAACAGGATTCCTAACTATGGCTACACCTTC.

This clone was recorded a few times. V is TRBV2 and J is TRBJ2-7, with D possibly matching TRBD1 (6 bases). The germline V gene encodes CDR1 SNHLY and CDR2 FYNNEI. V was clipped by 2 bases and J by 3 bases, with 14 bases between them. The CDR3 loop spans 15 amino acids. CDR3 residues: CASSEIGTGLYEQYF. DNA of the CDR3: TGTGCCAGCAGTGAAATCGGAACAGGGCTCTACGAGCAGTACTTC.

V usage is TRBV7-3 and J usage is TRBJ2-1; 10 bases map to TRBD2. The CDR3 extends over 14 amino acids. V gave up 6 bases and J gave up 7 bases; unmatched junction bases: 6. Germline V lookup: CDR1 SGHTA, CDR2 FQGTGA. The CDR3 bases are TGTGCCAGCAGTCCAGCGGGAGGGTTTAATGAGCAGTTCTTC. Protein sequence: CASSPAGGFNEQFF.

The chain recombines TRBV10-3 with TRBJ2-2; D is unclear. This CDR3 region has 18 residues. Germline CDR1 ENHRY, CDR2 SYGVKD. Between the trimmed V and J ends, which lost 3 bases and 1 base, there was a span of 18 bases. CDR3 residues: CAISDYLAESLNTGELFF. In DNA, the CDR3 is TGTGCCATCAGTGATTATTTGGCGGAGAGCTTGAACACCGGGGAGCTGTTTTTT.

The chain carries TRBV20-1 and TRBJ1-1; weak D call: TRBD1 (6 bases). Between the trimmed V and J ends, which lost 8 bases and 5 bases, there was a span of 12 bases. The CDR3 covers 11 residues. Germline-derived CDR1 and CDR2 are DFQATT and SNEGSKA (reference sequence). The CDR3: CSYNRVTEAFF. The CDR3 nucleotides are TGCAGTTATAACAGGGTTACTGAAGCTTTCTTT.

The chain uses TRBV6-5 and TRBJ1-1; D not resolved. The CDR3 runs to 14 residues. V was clipped by 4 bases and J by 1 base, with 10 bases between them. Germline CDR1 is MNHEY and CDR2 is SVGAGI. This CDR3 reads CASSSQKTNTEAFF. DNA of the CDR3: TGTGCCAGCAGTTCACAGAAAACGAACACTGAAGCTTTCTTT.

The rearrangement joins TRBV9 to TRBJ2-2, with TRBD2 matching over 16 bases. J was trimmed by 7 bases and V by 5 bases; bases with no gene match: 5. The CDR3 extends over 16 amino acids. The germline V gene encodes CDR1 SGDLS and CDR2 YYNGEE. The CDR3 nucleotides read TGTGCCAGCAGTACCGGGACTAGCGGGAGGGGCGGGGAGCTGTTTTTT. It yields the protein CASSTGTSGRGGELFF. Filled out from reference TRBV9 and TRBJ2-2, the complete variable domain reads DSGVTQTPKHLITATGQRVTLRCSPRSGDLSVYWYQQSLDQGLQFLIQYYNGEERAKGNILERFSAQQFPDLHSELNLSSLELGDSALYFCASSTGTSGRGGELFFGEGSRLTVL.

V and J are TRBV30 and TRBJ2-3, with D unresolved. CDR3 length: 13 residues. Per germline, CDR1 GTSNPN and CDR2 SVGIG (reference sequence). Trimming pared 0 bases from V and 4 bases from J, leaving 8 bases between. The CDR3 DNA reads TGTGCCTGGAGTGTACGAAGGGCAGATACGCAGTATTTT. The encoded protein is CAWSVRRADTQYF.

J is TRBJ2-7 and V is TRBV11-2, with 8 bases fitting TRBD2. This CDR3 region has 15 residues. V lost 2 bases, J lost 0 bases, and 3 bases stayed unmatched. Germline V lookup: CDR1 SGHAT, CDR2 FQNNGV. The CDR3 bases are TGTGCCAGCAGCTTATATGCGGGGGGCTCCTACGAGCAGTACTTC. Its translation is CASSLYAGGSYEQYF. The complete variable domain, with remaining parts taken from reference TRBV11-2 and TRBJ2-7, reads EAGVAQSPRYKIIEKRQSVAFWCNPISGHATLYWYQQILGQGPKLLIQFQNNGVVDDSQLPKDRFSAERLKGVDSTLKIQPAKLEDSAVYLCASSLYAGGSYEQYFGPGTRLTVT.